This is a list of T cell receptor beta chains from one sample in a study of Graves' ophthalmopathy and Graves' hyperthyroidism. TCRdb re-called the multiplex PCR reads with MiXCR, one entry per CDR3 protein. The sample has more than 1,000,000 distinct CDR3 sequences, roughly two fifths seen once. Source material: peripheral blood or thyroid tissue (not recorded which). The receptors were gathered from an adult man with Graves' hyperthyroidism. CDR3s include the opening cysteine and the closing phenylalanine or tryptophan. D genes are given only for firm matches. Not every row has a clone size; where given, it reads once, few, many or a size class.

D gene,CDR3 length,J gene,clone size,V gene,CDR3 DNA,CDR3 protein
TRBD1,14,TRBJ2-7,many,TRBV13,TGTGCCAGCAGCACCTATGGGACAGCCTACGAGCAGTACTTC,CASSTYGTAYEQYF
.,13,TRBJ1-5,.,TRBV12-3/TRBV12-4,TGTGCCGGCAGTTTAGAGGGCAATCAGCCCCAGCATTTT,CAGSLEGNQPQHF
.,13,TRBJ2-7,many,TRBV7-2,TGTGCCAGCAGCTTAGCCTTCGGGAATAAGCAGTACTTC,CASSLAFGNKQYF
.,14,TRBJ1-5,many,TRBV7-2,TGTGCCAGCAGCTTAGAACTAGTGGGTCAGCCCCAGCATTTT,CASSLELVGQPQHF
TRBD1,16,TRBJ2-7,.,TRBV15,TGTGCCACCAGCAGAACTGTACAGGGGGCGTGGGGCGAGCAGTACTTC,CATSRTVQGAWGEQYF
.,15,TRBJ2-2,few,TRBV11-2,TGTGCCAGCAGCTTAGCGGGGTCAGAAACCGGGGAGCTGTTTTTT,CASSLAGSETGELFF
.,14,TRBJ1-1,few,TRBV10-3,TGTGCCATCAGTGAGACAGGGTTGGACACTGAAGCTTTCTTT,CAISETGLDTEAFF
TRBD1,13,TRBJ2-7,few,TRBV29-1,TGCAGCCTCGGACAGGGGGGCTCCTACGAGCAGTACTTC,CSLGQGGSYEQYF
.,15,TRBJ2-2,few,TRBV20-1,TGCAGTGCTAGCACTCCGGGGCTGAACACCGGGGAGCTGTTTTTT,CSASTPGLNTGELFF
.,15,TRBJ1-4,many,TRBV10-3,TGTGCCATCAGTGAGTCGGGGGGCGCGGGCGAAAAACTGTTTTTT,CAISESGGAGEKLFF
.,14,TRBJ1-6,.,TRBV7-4,TGTGCCAGCAGCTTAGACGCACGGGGTGGTGACCTCCACTTT,CASSLDARGGDLHF
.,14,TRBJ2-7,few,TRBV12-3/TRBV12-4,TGTGCCAGCATGAGGACAGCAGCCTTCTACGAGCAGTACTTC,CASMRTAAFYEQYF
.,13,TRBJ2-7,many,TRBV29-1,TGCAGCGCCGCAGACGGGGGGCGCCCCGAGCAGTACTTC,CSAADGGRPEQYF
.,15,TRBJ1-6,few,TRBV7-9,TGTGCCAGCAGCTTGGCAACGGGGCAGGGTTCACCCCTCCACTTT,CASSLATGQGSPLHF
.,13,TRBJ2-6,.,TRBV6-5,TGTGCCAGCGGGCGCTATTTGGGCGACCTTGAAGCTTTC,CASGRYLGDLEAF
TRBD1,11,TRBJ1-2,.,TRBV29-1,TGCAGCGTACGACAGGGGGCGGGCTACACCTTC,CSVRQGAGYTF
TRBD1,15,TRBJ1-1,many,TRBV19,TGTGCCAGTAGTATAGGGGGGACAGGGAACACTGAAGCTTTCTTT,CASSIGGTGNTEAFF
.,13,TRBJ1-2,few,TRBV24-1,TGTGCCACCAGTGGCGGGGGGCATAACGGCTACACCTTC,CATSGGGHNGYTF
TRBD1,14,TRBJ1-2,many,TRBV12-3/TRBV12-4,TGTGCCAGCAGTTTATCGCAGGGGGACAGTGGCTACACCTTC,CASSLSQGDSGYTF
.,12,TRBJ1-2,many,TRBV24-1,TGTGCCACCAGTGATTTACCCGGCGACTACACCTTC,CATSDLPGDYTF
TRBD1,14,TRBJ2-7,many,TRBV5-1,TGCGCCAGCAGCTTGTACAGGGGGTCCTACGAGCAGTACTTC,CASSLYRGSYEQYF
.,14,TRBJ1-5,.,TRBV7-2,TGTGCCAGCAGCTTCCGACATTTCCAAGAGACCCAGCATTTT,CASSFRHFQETQHF
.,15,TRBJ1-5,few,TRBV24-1,TGTGCCACCAGTGACGCGGGGTATAGCAATCAGCCCCAGCATTTT,CATSDAGYSNQPQHF
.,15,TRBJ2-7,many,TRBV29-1,TGCAGCGTTGAATCTGGGGAATTATCTTCCTACGAGCAGTACTTC,CSVESGELSSYEQYF
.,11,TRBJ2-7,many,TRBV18,TGTGCCAGTGGGGGCCCTTACGAGCAGTACTTC,CASGGPYEQYF
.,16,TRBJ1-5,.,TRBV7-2,TGTGCCAGCAGCTCCTCTCAGTCTGGATACAATCAGCCCCAGCATTTT,CASSSSQSGYNQPQHF
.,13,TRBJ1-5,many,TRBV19,TGTGCCAGTACCGACTTCCCGAAGGGGCCCCAGCATTTT,CASTDFPKGPQHF
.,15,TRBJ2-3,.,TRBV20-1,TGCAGTGCTAAGGCGTATGGGGATAGCACAGATACGCAGTATTTT,CSAKAYGDSTDTQYF
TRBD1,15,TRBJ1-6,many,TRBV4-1,TGCGCCAGCAGCCAAGGGACAGGGTCGAATTCACCCCTCCACTTT,CASSQGTGSNSPLHF
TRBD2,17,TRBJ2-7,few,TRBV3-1,TGTGCCAGCAGCCTAACCCGGACTAGCGGGAGAGGGAACGAGCAGTACTTC,CASSLTRTSGRGNEQYF
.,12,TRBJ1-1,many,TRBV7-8,TGTGCCAGCAGCTTAGGGGTAGGGGTCGCTTTCTTT,CASSLGVGVAFF
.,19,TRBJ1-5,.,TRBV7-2,TGTGCCAGCAGCGAGGATGAGAGGGGAGCGCGAGGGCTACGTCAGCCCCAGCATTTT,CASSEDERGARGLRQPQHF
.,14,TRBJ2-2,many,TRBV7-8,TGTGCCAGCAGCTTAGAGGACTTGTCCGGGGAGCTGTTTTTT,CASSLEDLSGELFF
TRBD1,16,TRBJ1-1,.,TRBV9,TGTGCCAGCAGCGTAGAGGGGGCCGACAGGCCCACTGAAGCTTTCTTT,CASSVEGADRPTEAFF
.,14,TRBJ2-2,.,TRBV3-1,TGTGCCAGCAGCCAAGGAGGAGGGGCCGGGGAGCTGTTTTTT,CASSQGGGAGELFF
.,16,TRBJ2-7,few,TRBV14,TGTGCCAGCAGCCAAAAGGTCGGGGGATTCTCCTACGAGCAGTACTTC,CASSQKVGGFSYEQYF
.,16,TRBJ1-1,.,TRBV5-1,TGCGCCAGCAGCTTGGGGGGGTTCACAGGGCTCACTGAAGCTTTCTTT,CASSLGGFTGLTEAFF
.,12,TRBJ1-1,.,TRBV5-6,TGTGCCAGCAGCGACGAGGGCCGCTTGACTTTCTTT,CASSDEGRLTFF
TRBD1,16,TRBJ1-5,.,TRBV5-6,TGTGCCAGCAGCCTTTGGACAGGGCTTAGCAATCAGCCCCAGCATTTT,CASSLWTGLSNQPQHF
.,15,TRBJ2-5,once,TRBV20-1,TGCAGTGCTTACCCCTGGACGGGTGTACAAGAGACCCAGTACTTC,CSAYPWTGVQETQYF
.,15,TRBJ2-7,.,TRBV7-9,TGTGCCAGCAGCCAAGATATAGGGGGGACCTACGAGCAGTACTTC,CASSQDIGGTYEQYF
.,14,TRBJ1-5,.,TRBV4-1,TGCGCCAGCAGCCAAGATCAGGTGAATCAGCCCCAGCATTTT,CASSQDQVNQPQHF
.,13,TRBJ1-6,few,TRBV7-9,TGTGCCAGCAGCCCGGACAGCGAGTCACCCCTCCACTTT,CASSPDSESPLHF
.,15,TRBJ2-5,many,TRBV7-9,TGTGCCAGCAGCCCGCTCCGTCGAGGTGGAGAGACCCAGTACTTC,CASSPLRRGGETQYF
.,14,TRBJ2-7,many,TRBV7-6,TGTGCCAGCAGCCCCACGGGACAAAAGGGCGAGCAGTACTTC,CASSPTGQKGEQYF
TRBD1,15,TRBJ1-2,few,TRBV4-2,TGTGCCAGCAGCCATGGGACAGTGGGCCTCTATGGCTACACCTTC,CASSHGTVGLYGYTF